The clone carrying this T cell receptor (beta chain) turned up a few times. What it binds is not known. Presence of unique molecular identifiers characterized the TCR beta cDNA libraries. One entry per CDR3 protein results from TCRdb running MiXCR on the PCR reads. The sample lists 740,000 or so distinct CDR3 sequences, around 50% seen once, with 4.6% in the top ten. This record belongs to a study of post-analysis software for immune sequencing data. The V gene's germline CDR1 is SGHTA and CDR2 FQGTGA. The CDR3 has 13 amino acids. The J segment lost 8 bases and the V segment lost 3 bases, leaving 6 bases of the junction unmatched. Study outcomes and limitations: Relative to controls, patients with multiple sclerosis showed significantly lower normalized Chao1 diversity. Controls showed lower frequencies than patients for several TRBV segments, and TRBV5-6, TRBV5-1 and TRBV20-1 were among these.

V and J are TRBV7-3 and TRBJ1-2; 7 positions match TRBD1. Specimen: blood. The clonotype comes from a girl between 10 and 17 years old with multiple sclerosis. CDR3 region: CASSLETGNGYTF. For the CDR3, the DNA is TGTGCCAGCAGCTTGGAGACAGGGAACGGCTACACCTTC.